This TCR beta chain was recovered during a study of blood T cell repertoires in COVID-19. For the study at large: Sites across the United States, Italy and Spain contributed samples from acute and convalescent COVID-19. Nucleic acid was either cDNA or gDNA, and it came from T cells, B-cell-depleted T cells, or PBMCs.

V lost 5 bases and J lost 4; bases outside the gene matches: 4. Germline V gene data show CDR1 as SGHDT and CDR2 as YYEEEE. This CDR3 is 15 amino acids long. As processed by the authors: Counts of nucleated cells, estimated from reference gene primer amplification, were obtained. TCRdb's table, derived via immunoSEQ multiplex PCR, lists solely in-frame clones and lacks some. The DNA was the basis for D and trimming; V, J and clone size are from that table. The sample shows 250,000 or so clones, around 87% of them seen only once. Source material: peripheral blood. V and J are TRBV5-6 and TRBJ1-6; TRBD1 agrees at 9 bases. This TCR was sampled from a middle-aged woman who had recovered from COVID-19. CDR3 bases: TGTGCCAGCAGAGCGGGACAGGGATATAATTCACCCCTCCACTTT. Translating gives CASRAGQGYNSPLHF.